What follows are 19 T cell receptor beta chains derived from one specimen sequenced in a study of early T cells in non-severe SARS-CoV-2 infection (dated by TCRdb to the early 2020s). Libraries came from 5' RACE. Data came from a NextSeq 500. Through fastp at Q25 and MiXCR, TCRdb rebuilt clones from the public reads, retaining in-frame beta chains. One record per CDR3 amino acid sequence lists the most common genes and DNA. This sample comprises 25,000 to 35,000 distinct CDR3 sequences, around 7% of them detected only once. Together, the top ten hold just over 4% of the sample. Sequencing was done on a sample of whole blood. These receptors originate from an adult who was a healthcare worker with PCR-confirmed SARS-CoV-2 infection or an uninfected control (not recorded which).

This clonotype was detected ten times or more. This rearrangement joins TRBV13 to TRBJ2-7; TRBD2 is a possible D gene (6 bases). Germline V gives CDR1 PRHDT, CDR2 FYEKMQ (reference sequence). V lost 5 bases to trimming and J lost 3 bases, with 20 bases between them. The length of the CDR3 is 16 residues. The CDR3 loop is CASSPRFGGTYYEQYF. CDR3 sequence (DNA): TGTGCCAGCAGCCCCCGTTTCGGAGGGACTTACTACGAGCAGTACTTC.

This clonotype turned up a few times. The rearrangement joins TRBV5-4 to TRBJ1-4; 10 bases are shared with TRBD1. The CDR3 has 15 residues. Germline values: CDR1 SGHNT, CDR2 YYREEE (reference sequence). V was clipped by 4 bases and J by 8 bases; unmatched bases: 8. This CDR3 is CASSPGTGVYEKLFF. The CDR3 nucleotides read TGTGCCAGCAGCCCTGGGACAGGGGTATACGAAAAACTGTTTTTT.

In this sample, this clonotype turned up many times. CDR3 nucleotide sequence: TGTGCCAGCAGCCATGGGACAGGGATCTACGAGCAGTACTTC. It encodes CASSHGTGIYEQYF. The rearrangement joins TRBV14 to TRBJ2-7, with 9 bases lining up with TRBD1. The CDR3 sequence is 14 residues long. The germline V gene encodes CDR1 SGHDN and CDR2 FVKESK. Trimming cost V 3 bases and J 3 bases; bases outside gene matches: 3.

This clonotype was counted ten times or more. This chain joins TRBV18 and TRBJ2-1; 7 positions agree with TRBD2. The V gene end was trimmed by 3 bases and the J gene end by 8 bases; junction bases not matched to a gene: 10. The CDR3 extends over 15 amino acids. Germline CDR1 KGHSH, CDR2 LQKENI. The CDR3 here is CASSPVFAGEDEQFF. CDR3 bases: TGTGCCAGCTCACCCGTTTTCGCGGGAGAGGATGAGCAGTTCTTC. Drawing the rest from reference TRBV18 and TRBJ2-1, the complete variable domain is NAGVMQNPRHLVRRRGQEARLRCSPMKGHSHVYWYRQLPEEGLKFMVYLQKENIIDESGMPKERFSAEFPKEGPSILRIQQVVRGDSAAYFCASSPVFAGEDEQFFGPGTRLTVL.

This clonotype was detected many times. The chain recombines TRBV6-6 with TRBJ2-1; D is undetermined. CDR3 length: 15 amino acids. Trimming pared 8 bases from V and 3 bases from J, leaving 17 bases between. The germline V gene has CDR1 MNHNY and CDR2 SVGAGI (reference sequence). The CDR3 region is CASVMVALHYNEQFF. CDR3 coding DNA: TGTGCCAGCGTAATGGTGGCTCTACACTACAATGAGCAGTTCTTC.

This clonotype came up a few times. The chain has TRBV5-1 and TRBJ2-7, with a possible D match to TRBD2 (6 bases). V shed 2 bases and J shed 0 bases, with 12 bases lying between them. The CDR3 contains 15 residues. Germline-derived CDR1 and CDR2 are SGHRS and YFSETQ. This CDR3 is CASSFGTSSSYEQYF. In nucleotides, the CDR3 is TGCGCCAGCAGCTTCGGGACTTCCAGCTCCTACGAGCAGTACTTC.

At least ten counts were recorded for this clonotype. V gene TRBV11-3 combines with J gene TRBJ2-1; D not resolved. Germline lookup yields CDR1 SGHNT and CDR2 YENEEA. The CDR3 extends over 14 amino acids. The V and J ends lost 0 bases and 4 bases respectively, with 7 bases between them. CDR3 amino acids: CASSLDRVYNEQFF. DNA for the CDR3: TGTGCCAGCAGCTTAGATCGAGTATACAATGAGCAGTTCTTC.

This clonotype was recorded at least ten times. The chain joins TRBV2 to TRBJ1-5; the match to TRBD1 covers 8 bases. J was trimmed by 5 bases and V by 6 bases; bases with no gene match: 3. This CDR3 contains 13 residues. Germline CDR1 and CDR2: SNHLY and FYNNEI. CDR3 sequence: CASRQGADQPQHF. DNA of the CDR3: TGTGCCAGCAGGCAGGGGGCTGATCAGCCCCAGCATTTT.

This clonotype was picked up many times. The chain couples TRBV29-1 to TRBJ2-1; D uncertain. V dropped 4 bases and J dropped 5 bases, with 15 bases sitting between them. Germline CDR1 reads SQVTM; CDR2 reads ANQGSEA. This CDR3 is built from 14 residues. The CDR3: CSVGVSLRDNEQFF. The CDR3 region has the DNA TGCAGCGTTGGGGTTTCCCTAAGAGACAATGAGCAGTTCTTC.

This clonotype was observed many times. This chain connects TRBV7-6 to TRBJ2-7; D is unresolved. V lost 2 bases and J lost 3, with 11 bases in between. The CDR3 totals 14 residues. Germline CDR1 reads SGHVS; CDR2 reads FNYEAQ. CDR3 nucleotide sequence: TGTGCCAGCAGCTTATCCCAAAACCTCTACGAGCAGTACTTC. It yields the protein CASSLSQNLYEQYF.

This rearrangement joins TRBV29-1 to TRBJ2-7; TRBD2 matches at 14 bases. J gave up 7 bases and V 0 bases, and 8 bases lay outside the gene matches. The CDR3 has 16 residues. Looked up from germline, CDR1 is SQVTM and CDR2 is ANQGSEA. The CDR3 here is CSVEDTGTSGSWEQYF. The CDR3 DNA is TGCAGCGTTGAAGATACCGGGACTAGCGGGAGTTGGGAGCAGTACTTC.

The CDR3 reads CASSAGQGYSNQPQHF. For the CDR3, the DNA is TGTGCCAGCAGTGCCGGACAGGGTTATAGCAATCAGCCCCAGCATTTT. The V call is TRBV12-3 or TRBV12-4, the J call TRBJ1-5, with 8 positions matching TRBD1. V shed 5 bases, J shed 0 bases, and the junction held 6 bases outside the gene matches. The CDR3 is made up of 16 amino acids.

This clonotype was observed many times. The V call is TRBV29-1, the J call TRBJ1-5, with D unresolved. This CDR3 has 13 residues. The V and J ends lost 4 bases and 0 bases respectively, with 7 bases between them. Per the germline V gene, CDR1 is SQVTM and CDR2 is ANQGSEA. CDR3 amino acids: CSVARDSNQPQHF. The DNA for the CDR3 is TGCAGCGTTGCCCGAGATAGCAATCAGCCCCAGCATTTT. Drawing the rest from reference TRBV29-1 and TRBJ1-5, the complete variable domain is SAVISQKPSRDICQRGTSLTIQCQVDSQVTMMFWYRQQPGQSLTLIATANQGSEATYESGFVIDKFPISRPNLTFSTLTVSNMSPEDSSIYLCSVARDSNQPQHFGDGTRLSIL.

Of note for this clonotype: A much larger clone lies one base from this, so it may be a read error. The V gene is TRBV7-9, the J gene TRBJ2-2; D may be TRBD1 or TRBD2 (5 bases each). This CDR3 has 14 residues. Germline values: CDR1 SEHNR, CDR2 FQNEAQ (reference sequence). The CDR3 region has the DNA TGTGCCAGCAGCTTAGGACAGAACACCGGGGAGCAGTTTTTT. Amino acids: CASSLGQNTGEQFF. The full variable domain, with the rest looked up from reference TRBV7-9 and TRBJ2-2, is DTGVSQNPRHKITKRGQNVTFRCDPISEHNRLYWYRQTLGQGPEFLTYFQNEAQLEKSRLLSDRFSAERPKGSFSTLEIQRTEQGDSAMYLCASSLGQNTGEQFFGEGSRLTVL.

The table lists this clonotype with a few counts. The chain is built from TRBV24-1 and TRBJ2-7; maybe TRBD1 (5 bases). Germline V lookup: CDR1 KGHDR, CDR2 SFDVKD. Trimming stripped 2 bases from V and 3 bases from J, with 10 bases between. This CDR3 region has 14 residues. The CDR3, as DNA: TGTGCCACCAGTGATTCGACAGTAAACTACGAGCAGTACTTC. Its protein product is CATSDSTVNYEQYF.

In its sample, this clonotype was seen a few times. The V gene is TRBV19, the J gene TRBJ2-2; D is unresolved. This CDR3 region has 12 residues. Trimming shortened V by 1 base and J by 10 bases, and 7 bases separated the two germline ends. The germline V gene has CDR1 LNHDA and CDR2 SQIVND (reference sequence). CDR3 loop: CASSIGYEELFF. The CDR3, as DNA: TGTGCCAGTAGTATAGGATACGAGGAGCTGTTTTTT.

V and J are TRBV20-1 and TRBJ1-2, with D possibly matching TRBD1 (5 bases). The V end lost 5 bases, the J end lost 4 bases, and 11 bases lay between the germline ends. This CDR3 has 12 residues. Looked up from germline, CDR1 is DFQATT and CDR2 is SNEGSKA (reference sequence). CDR3 loop: CSADRDPYGYTF. Here the CDR3 DNA reads TGCAGTGCTGATCGGGACCCCTATGGCTACACCTTC.

This clonotype occurred many times. This sequence joins TRBV12-3 or TRBV12-4 and TRBJ1-1; D is possibly TRBD1 (5 bases). V lost 3 bases and J lost 4, with 12 bases in between. The CDR3 totals 14 residues. The CDR3 loop is CASSFRVIGTEAFF. In DNA, the CDR3 is TGTGCCAGCAGTTTCAGGGTCATAGGCACTGAAGCTTTCTTT.

V usage is TRBV21-1 and J usage is TRBJ2-7. TRBV21-1 is classified as a pseudogene. The CDR3 contains 13 residues. Here the CDR3 DNA reads TGTGCCAGCAGCCCGAACCATTCCTACGAGCAGTACTTC. Translating it yields CASSPNHSYEQYF.